Following are 31 T cell receptor beta chains from one sample sequenced in a study of blood T cell repertoires in COVID-19. Repertoires were generated with immunoSEQ multiplex PCR, while TCRdb's copy carries only in-frame clones and drops some. The sample lists about 130,000 clones, around 76% seen once, with around 6% in the top ten. Material: peripheral blood. Receptors originate from a man aged 55 to 70 with acute or convalescent COVID-19.

The chain combines TRBV6-5 with TRBJ2-7; no firm D call. There are 14 residues in the CDR3. Trimming stripped 6 bases from V and 0 bases from J, with 12 bases between. The germline CDR1 and CDR2 sequences are MNHEY and SVGAGI. The CDR3 here is CASRTFPSSYEQYF. The CDR3 DNA reads TGTGCCAGCAGGACATTCCCGAGCTCCTACGAGCAGTACTTC.

V and J are TRBV18 and TRBJ2-5, with D possibly TRBD1 on 6 matching bases. This CDR3 region has 15 residues. V was pared by 0 bases and J by 1 base, with 9 bases between. The V gene's germline CDR1 is KGHSH and CDR2 LQKENI. CDR3: CASSPPGHLQETQYF. The CDR3 DNA reads TGTGCCAGCTCACCACCGGGACACCTCCAAGAGACCCAGTACTTC. The full variable domain, with the rest looked up from reference TRBV18 and TRBJ2-5, is NAGVMQNPRHLVRRRGQEARLRCSPMKGHSHVYWYRQLPEEGLKFMVYLQKENIIDESGMPKERFSAEFPKEGPSILRIQQVVRGDSAAYFCASSPPGHLQETQYFGPGTRLLVL.

This sequence joins TRBV11-2 and TRBJ1-3; 8 positions match TRBD1. The CDR3 sequence is 15 residues long. Trimming removed 5 bases from V and 0 bases from J; junction bases left unmatched: 3. Germline V gene sequence: CDR1 SGHAT, CDR2 FQNNGV. In DNA form, the CDR3 reads TGTGCCAGCAGCCCTACAGGGGGCTCTGGAAACACCATATATTTT. Translation gives CASSPTGGSGNTIYF.

Notes on this clone: A read error may be the cause here, since a much bigger clone is one base away. This sample also contains other DNA sequences that code for the same CDR3. The chain is built from TRBV11-3 and TRBJ1-1, with 7 bases lining up with TRBD1. After removal of 5 bases from V and 1 base from J, the junction contained 1 base not matched to a gene. The length of the CDR3 is 13 residues. Germline CDR1 reads SGHNT; CDR2 reads YENEEA. The CDR3: CASSRDRNTEAFF. CDR3 coding DNA: TGTGCCAGCAGCCGGGACAGGAACACTGAAGCTTTCTTT. The variable domain in full, completed from reference TRBV11-3 and TRBJ1-1, reads EAGVVQSPRYKIIEKKQPVAFWCNPISGHNTLYWYLQNLGQGPELLIRYENEEAVDDSQLPKDRFSAERLKGVDSTLKIQPAELGDSAVYLCASSRDRNTEAFFGQGTRLTVV.

This rearrangement joins TRBV9 to TRBJ2-1, with 7 bases fitting TRBD2. This CDR3 is built from 15 residues. V was clipped by 0 bases and J by 5 bases; unmatched bases: 5. CDR1 and CDR2 (germline): SGDLS, YYNGEE. CDR3 protein: CASSVAGGNHNEQFF. The CDR3 DNA reads as TGTGCCAGCAGCGTAGCGGGAGGTAACCACAATGAGCAGTTCTTC.

The rearrangement uses TRBV10-3 and TRBJ1-2; tentatively, D is TRBD1 (5 bases). The germline V and J ends were trimmed by 0 bases and 8 bases, with 7 bases remaining between them. The CDR3 sequence is 12 residues long. Germline V gene sequence: CDR1 ENHRY, CDR2 SYGVKD. CDR3 loop: CAISESNRGYTF. In DNA form, the CDR3 reads TGTGCCATCAGTGAGTCGAACAGGGGCTACACCTTC.

The chain employs TRBV27 and TRBJ1-2; no clear D. Per the germline V gene, CDR1 is MNHEY and CDR2 is SMNVEV (reference sequence). V shed 6 bases and J shed 5 bases, with 13 bases lying between them. This CDR3 is 13 amino acids long. This chain's CDR3 is CASSPSGGYGYTF. The CDR3 DNA reads TGTGCCAGCAGCCCCTCAGGAGGATATGGCTACACCTTC.

The J gene is TRBJ1-2, the V gene TRBV6-1, with TRBD1 matching over 8 bases. Per the germline V gene, CDR1 is MNHNS and CDR2 is SASEGT. This CDR3 contains 15 residues. V dropped 2 bases and J dropped 8; count of bases not matched to a gene: 10. The DNA of the CDR3 is TGTGCCAGCAGTGAAAGCGGGACAGGAGTATTGGGCTACACCTTC. Amino acids: CASSESGTGVLGYTF.

The CDR3 reads CASSQDPQYNYGYTF. Here the CDR3 DNA reads TGTGCCAGCAGCCAAGATCCCCAGTATAACTATGGCTACACCTTC. The chain links TRBV4-2 to TRBJ1-2; no reliable D call. The V end was cut by 0 bases, the J end by 1 base, with 9 bases between. Germline V gene sequence: CDR1 LGHNA, CDR2 YNFKEQ. The CDR3 covers 15 residues.

The rearrangement joins TRBV6-5 to TRBJ2-2, with a weak D call TRBD1 (5 bases). With 10 bases removed from V and 0 bases from J, the gap between germline ends came to 9 bases. The CDR3 is 13 amino acids. Germline V gene sequence: CDR1 MNHEY, CDR2 SVGAGI. The CDR3 spells CAIRTPNTGELFF. CDR3 DNA sequence: TGTGCCATAAGGACACCGAACACCGGGGAGCTGTTTTTT.

The V call is TRBV6-1, the J call TRBJ1-6; D perhaps matches TRBD1 (5 bases). Germline CDR1 and CDR2: MNHNS and SASEGT. The CDR3 is 13 amino acids. Trimming stripped 3 bases from V and 11 bases from J, with 11 bases between. CDR3 DNA sequence: TGTGCCAGCAGTGACAGGGTCTACCCACCCCTCCACTTT. Protein sequence: CASSDRVYPPLHF.

This clone has more than one count but fewer than ten. This chain connects TRBV7-9 to TRBJ2-1, with D uncertain. Germline values: CDR1 SEHNR, CDR2 FQNEAQ (reference sequence). V was pared by 5 bases and J by 7 bases, with 9 bases between. The CDR3 contains 12 residues. Here the CDR3 DNA reads TGTGCCAGCAGCGCCTCTATGAATGAGCAGTTCTTC. It encodes CASSASMNEQFF.

This clone was recorded many times. CDR3 residues: CASSGSTVGELFF. In DNA, the CDR3 is TGTGCCAGCAGCGGATCGACTGTCGGGGAGCTGTTTTTT. V and J are TRBV5-4 and TRBJ2-2; no clear D. This CDR3 spans 13 amino acids. The V gene's germline CDR1 is SGHNT and CDR2 YYREEE (reference sequence). Between the trimmed V and J ends, which lost 4 bases and 7 bases, there was a span of 11 bases.

This clone was observed a single time. The chain joins TRBV5-1 to TRBJ2-3, with TRBD2 matching over 11 bases. CDR3 length: 18 amino acids. CDR1 and CDR2 from the germline V gene are SGHRS and YFSETQ. Trimming took 0 bases from V and 1 from J; bases not matched to a gene: 7. Here the CDR3 reads CASSLGRLAGSRTDTQYF. The CDR3 nucleotides read TGCGCCAGCAGCTTGGGGAGACTAGCGGGGAGCCGCACAGATACGCAGTATTTT.

This chain joins TRBV6-5 and TRBJ1-2; a weak D match, TRBD1 (5 bases). The CDR3 consists of 11 residues. Per the germline V gene, CDR1 is MNHEY and CDR2 is SVGAGI. Trimming removed 11 bases from V and 3 bases from J, with 10 bases in between. CDR3 protein: CAAGVDYGYTF. CDR3 nucleotides: TGTGCCGCGGGGGTCGACTATGGCTACACCTTC.

The genes are TRBV2 and TRBJ2-1, with 8 positions matching TRBD2. The V and J ends lost 5 bases and 7 bases, in that order; junction bases with no gene match: 4. Germline-derived CDR1 and CDR2 are SNHLY and FYNNEI. The CDR3 length is 13 residues. The CDR3 DNA follows: TGTGCCAGCAGTTCGGGACTAGGTAATGAGCAGTTCTTC. Encoded protein: CASSSGLGNEQFF.

V gene TRBV4-1 combines with J gene TRBJ1-2; the match to TRBD1 covers 8 bases. The length of the CDR3 is 15 residues. The germline V gene encodes CDR1 MGHRA and CDR2 YSYEKL. V lost 4 bases to trimming and J lost 3 bases; unmatched junction nucleotides: 7. The CDR3 loop reads CASSPGTGIYYGYTF. CDR3 coding DNA: TGCGCCAGCAGCCCTGGGACAGGTATATACTATGGCTACACCTTC.

The chain couples TRBV5-8 to TRBJ2-2; D not certain. The V end was cut by 0 bases, the J end by 4 bases, with 7 bases between. CDR3 length equals 14 residues. CDR1 and CDR2 (germline): SGHTS, YDEGEE. This CDR3 is CASSLVPGTGELFF. The CDR3 region has the DNA TGTGCCAGCAGCTTGGTGCCGGGCACCGGGGAGCTGTTTTTT.

Details on this clone: The junction shows a germline mismatch at one end, possibly a read error. V and J are TRBV2 and TRBJ2-7, with 7 bases fitting TRBD2. The CDR3 runs 18 residues. CDR1 is SNHLY, CDR2 FYNNEI, per germline. The CDR3 is CASSEALLGGVGAYGQYF. The CDR3 DNA sequence: TGTGCCAGCAGTGAAGCGCTTCTGGGAGGGGTTGGAGCCTACGGGCAGTACTTC.

The table lists this clone with a few counts. This chain connects TRBV21-1 to TRBJ1-2. TRBV21-1 is described as a pseudogene. The CDR3 runs to 16 residues. Here the CDR3 reads CASSKPPRVACYGYTF. CDR3 in DNA: TGTGCCAGCAGCAAACCTCCGAGGGTGGCCTGCTATGGCTACACCTTC.

CDR3 loop: CSVSAGEPGELFF. DNA of the CDR3: TGCAGCGTTTCTGCGGGAGAACCCGGGGAGCTGTTTTTT. This chain connects TRBV29-1 to TRBJ2-2, with TRBD2 matching over 7 bases. The CDR3 is 13 amino acids. J gave up 6 bases and V 5 bases, and 6 bases lay outside the gene matches. From germline, CDR1 is SQVTM and CDR2 ANQGSEA.

This chain joins TRBV27 and TRBJ1-2; 9 bases map to TRBD1. Unmatched junction bases numbered 10, after V lost 6 bases and J lost 5 bases. CDR3 size: 15 residues. Germline values: CDR1 MNHEY, CDR2 SMNVEV (reference sequence). The CDR3 DNA sequence: TGTGCCAGCAGCCCTGGGACAGGGAAGGGATATGGCTACACCTTC. This translates into CASSPGTGKGYGYTF.

This chain links TRBV6-5 with TRBJ1-6, with D hard to call. This CDR3 has 15 residues. CDR1 and CDR2 from the germline V gene are MNHEY and SVGAGI. Deletions cut 6 bases from V and 7 bases from J, with 16 bases between. The CDR3 bases are TGTGCCAGCAGGAATCGCGCGGCGTCCAATTCACCCCTCCACTTT. Protein sequence: CASRNRAASNSPLHF.

The chain uses TRBV6-1 and TRBJ2-7; 7 bases map to TRBD2. CDR1 and CDR2 from the germline V gene are MNHNS and SASEGT. This CDR3 spans 14 amino acids. J was trimmed by 5 bases and V by 3 bases; bases with no gene match: 7. CDR3 nucleotide sequence: TGTGCCAGCAGTGAGGGACTAAATTTAAACGAGCAGTACTTC. This translates into CASSEGLNLNEQYF.

This clone occurred once. The chain combines TRBV19 with TRBJ1-2, with TRBD1 identical over 9 bases. Germline trimming cut 8 bases from V and 6 bases from J; bases unmatched to any gene: 7. Germline assignment: CDR1 LNHDA and CDR2 SQIVND (reference sequence). CDR3 length: 13 amino acids. The DNA for the CDR3 is TGTGCCAGTGGGATACAGGGGGCAGATGGCTACACCTTC. This sequence encodes CASGIQGADGYTF.

V usage is TRBV5-1 and J usage is TRBJ1-2; weak D call: TRBD1 (5 bases). Germline V gene lookup returns CDR1 SGHRS and CDR2 YFSETQ. The CDR3 runs 16 residues. V lost 4 bases to trimming and J lost 1 base, with 17 bases between them. CDR3 residues: CASSLTNRLYNYGYTF. CDR3 nucleotide sequence: TGCGCCAGCAGCCTAACTAACAGGCTTTATAACTATGGCTACACCTTC.

CDR3 region: CATESGSGYGYTF. CDR3 bases: TGTGCCACCGAGTCAGGGTCGGGCTATGGCTACACCTTC. The rearrangement links TRBV19 to TRBJ1-2; weak D call: TRBD1 (5 bases). The CDR3 covers 13 residues. The V gene's germline CDR1 is LNHDA and CDR2 SQIVND (reference sequence). The V end was cut by 10 bases, the J end by 4 bases, with 16 bases between.

This chain connects TRBV2 to TRBJ1-5, with D unclear. The CDR3 totals 14 residues. Trimming took 6 bases from V and 3 from J, leaving 12 bases between them. Germline V CDR1 and CDR2: SNHLY, FYNNEI. The CDR3 loop is CASSVRETNQPQHF. In DNA, the CDR3 is TGTGCCAGCAGCGTTCGGGAGACCAATCAGCCCCAGCATTTT. The full variable domain, with the rest looked up from reference TRBV2 and TRBJ1-5, is EPEVTQTPSHQVTQMGQEVILRCVPISNHLYFYWYRQILGQKVEFLVSFYNNEISEKSEIFDDQFSVERPDGSNFTLKIRSTKLEDSAMYFCASSVRETNQPQHFGDGTRLSIL.

The chain carries TRBV4-2 and TRBJ2-1, with TRBD2 matching over 8 bases. Germline V gene data show CDR1 as LGHNA and CDR2 as YNFKEQ. The trim removed 1 base at V and 5 bases at J, leaving 7 bases unmatched. The CDR3 is made up of 16 amino acids. The CDR3 nucleotides are TGTGCCAGCAGCCAAGTTGGCGGGACTAGGAACAATGAGCAGTTCTTC. Amino acid sequence: CASSQVGGTRNNEQFF.

The rearrangement uses TRBV27 and TRBJ2-7; 7 nucleotides align to TRBD1. V lost 6 bases and J lost 3; bases outside the gene matches: 11. The CDR3 sequence is 15 residues long. Germline CDR1 MNHEY, CDR2 SMNVEV (reference sequence). The CDR3, as DNA: TGTGCCAGCAGGCGGTCACCGGGACAGTACTACGAGCAGTACTTC. It yields the protein CASRRSPGQYYEQYF.

V and J are TRBV6-5 and TRBJ1-6; a possible D gene is TRBD1 (5 bases). CDR1 and CDR2 (germline): MNHEY, SVGAGI. The ends were cut back, 8 bases at V and 4 bases at J, with 15 bases in the middle. CDR3 length: 15 residues. CDR3 DNA sequence: TGTGCCAGCTGGAAGGGGAGGGAATATAATTCACCCCTCCACTTT. It specifies CASWKGREYNSPLHF.